This T cell receptor (beta chain) stems from a study of Graves' ophthalmopathy and Graves' hyperthyroidism. Background on the study: Researchers obtained peripheral blood at initial diagnosis, before any treatment had begun. Points from the study as a whole: The model's prediction of ophthalmopathy progression had approximately 71% sensitivity and roughly 72% specificity.

In the case of this clonotype: As yet, its antigen is unknown.

Transcripts of RNA were the source for amplifying TCR beta CDR3 regions. First-round RT-PCR employed HTBI primers, with a second-round multiplex PCR after it. TCRdb ran MiXCR on the multiplex PCR reads and lists one entry per CDR3 protein. The sample records about half a million distinct CDR3 sequences, around an eighth being singletons. The source material was blood. This clonotype was sampled from a woman in her thirties with Graves' ophthalmopathy.

CDR3 amino acids: CASRIDPGGANYGYTF. CDR3 nucleotide sequence: TGTGCCAGCAGGATCGATCCAGGGGGCGCTAACTATGGCTACACCTTC. The chain joins TRBV6-4 to TRBJ1-2; 8 bases map to TRBD1. The junction had 9 bases not matched to a gene; V was cut back by 6 bases and J by 0 bases. The CDR3 sequence is 16 residues long. CDR1 MRHNA and CDR2 SNTAGT come from the germline V gene.